This T cell receptor (beta chain) was found in a study of cytomegalovirus exposure and HLA in healthy donors. The overall study: Out of 150 million to 200 million T cells, an earlier analysis found over 90 million unique TCR beta sequences in total.

PCR was performed using 60 Vbeta and 13 Jbeta primers. Some clones are missing from TCRdb's copy, which holds only in-frame ones; the method was immunoSEQ multiplex PCR. The sample records some 130,000 clones, 80% being singletons. Per the germline V gene, CDR1 is GTSNPN and CDR2 is SVGIG (reference sequence). The length of the CDR3 is 13 residues. V lost 0 bases and J 4 bases, leaving 9 bases between the germline ends. The specimen sequenced was PBMCs. The chain links TRBV30 to TRBJ1-1; TRBD1 is a possible D gene (5 bases). The origin of this receptor is a man between 25 and 39 years old in good health and CMV-seronegative. DNA of the CDR3: TGTGCCTGGAGTGTACTTACAGGCACTGAAGCTTTCTTT. Its protein is CAWSVLTGTEAFF.